The entry that follows covers one T cell receptor beta chain sequence. It lacks a known antigen. No qualities accompany the bases; no much larger clone lies one base away. Reading the germline V gene (reference sequence) gives CDR1 MNHEY and CDR2 SMNVEV. The trim is 5 bases for V and 2 bases for J, with a gap of 13 bases between the germline ends. The CDR3 measures 14 amino acids from cysteine to phenylalanine. Of the read, only the CDR3 DNA is kept; its 42 bases are in frame from base 1. TCRbeta CDR3 regions were amplified from genomic DNA using the immunoSEQ Assay, a bias-controlled multiplex PCR. As for how the authors treated the data: Within the assay, amplification of reference gene primers was used to estimate how many nucleated cells each sample contained. Sequence reads were collapsed and filtered to measure the absolute abundance of every unique TCRbeta CDR3 rearrangement. For each sample, productive Simpson clonality was calculated as the square root of Simpson's diversity index over productive rearrangements. TCRdb limited this immuneACCESS table to in-frame rearrangements with V and J called. A share of clones is missing; checked studies link under half to unresolved V genes, and the rest is unexplained. For V, J and clone size, that table is used; D and trimming come from the DNA. Recorded for this sample are about 400,000 clones; roughly 87% of them occurred a single time. The biggest ten clones account for over 1.5% of the sample.

Participants in the prospective study were aged roughly 18 to 100 years, lived in 20 to 25 United States geographic areas, and enrolled through a virtual design. Cohort assignment in the prospective study relied on participant-reported clinical history from a screening survey and a study questionnaire. In the prospective study, whole blood, serum and a nasopharyngeal or oropharyngeal swab were collected from each participant by mobile phlebotomists. Participants in the prospective study had the option to provide additional blood draws and questionnaires over a roughly 2-month period. Blood samples from the prospective study were shipped frozen or at room temperature prior to DNA extraction. This entry belongs to a study of blood T cell repertoires in COVID-19 (dated by TCRdb to about 2020). Describing the broader study: Collaborator samples came from the United States, Italy and Spain and covered acute and convalescent phases of COVID-19. The repertoires were made available in a free public database intended to serve as a resource for research on the immune response to SARS-CoV-2. The material from the prospective study consisted of cDNA or gDNA derived from T cells, B-cell-depleted T cells, or PBMCs. The sample metadata nearly always contained a de-identified subject ID, COVID-19 status, age in years and sex. Where HLA class I and class II types were available, the types were taken from metadata supplied by the sample provider, not from assay-based typing. Samples came from the ongoing ImmuneRACE study (first 160 participants) plus 1,254 subjects from 6 global collaborators. The dataset comprised deeply sampled blood TCRbeta repertoires from subjects exposed to, actively infected with, or recovered from COVID-19.

General conclusions and limits of the study: Clinical and demographic metadata were provided uncurated, with the amount varying by source and participant.

Sequencing used PBMCs or T cells enriched from blood (not recorded which). The sequence was obtained from a woman aged 18-29 years with acute COVID-19. The rearranged chain carries TRBV27 and TRBJ2-7, with a tentative D gene TRBD2 over 5 matching bases. The DNA is TGTGCCAGCAGTCACGGTCCCGGGGCCTACGAGCAGTACTTC. It codes for CASSHGPGAYEQYF.